This T cell receptor (beta chain) comes out of a study of prognosis after radiotherapy for stage I lung cancer. At the level of the study: Participants consisted of stage I non-small cell lung cancer patients, who were enrolled between 2018 and early 2019.

It was by two-round multiplex PCR that TCR beta CDR3 was amplified from genomic DNA. It was primers specific to each TRBV and TRBJ gene that first-round PCR used. A second round of PCR was carried out using universal primers. MiXCR, applied by TCRdb to the multiplex PCR reads, yields one record per CDR3 protein. Of some 28,000 distinct CDR3 sequences in the sample, around a third were seen once. The V segment lost 0 bases and the J segment 3 bases; nucleotides outside the gene matches: 5. In germline, CDR1 is MNHEY, CDR2 SVGAGI. The CDR3 contains 17 residues. The TCR originated in a donor aged 50 or older with non-small cell lung cancer. V gene TRBV6-5 combines with J gene TRBJ1-3, with 10 bases lining up with TRBD1. The sample consisted of PBMCs, taken before or after stereotactic body radiation therapy (not recorded which). In DNA, the CDR3 is TGTGCCAGCAGTTACTCTAGACAGGGGGCGGATGGAAACACCATATATTTT. Translating gives CASSYSRQGADGNTIYF.